A single sample gave rise to the 24 T cell receptor beta chains below, sequenced in a study of CD8+CD57+ T cells in acquired aplastic anemia. Using genomic DNA as the template, TCR beta VDJ and CDR3 profiling was carried out. TCRdb independently ran MiXCR on the reads; one entry per CDR3 protein. The sample includes about 120,000 distinct CDR3 sequences, about 60% of them seen just once. Patients included in sequencing had previously demonstrated CD8+CD57+ cell expansion by flow cytometry. The sample was sorted CD4+, CD8+, or CD8+CD57+ T cells (not recorded which) from PBMCs. These receptors all stem from a human donor with aplastic anemia.

This clonotype was seen only a few times. V and J are TRBV15 and TRBJ1-1; 9 nucleotides align to TRBD1. Germline V gene sequence: CDR1 LNHNV, CDR2 YYDKDF (reference sequence). This CDR3 is 16 amino acids long. With 8 bases clipped from V and 1 base from J, the junction kept 11 bases outside the gene matches. The CDR3 spells CATGSTRTGANTEAFF. Written as DNA, the CDR3 is TGTGCCACCGGATCCACGCGGACAGGGGCGAACACTGAAGCTTTCTTT.

The chain is built from TRBV11-1 and TRBJ2-7; 10 nucleotides match TRBD1. V lost 5 bases to trimming and J lost 6 bases; unmatched junction nucleotides: 7. CDR1 SGHAT and CDR2 FQDESV come from the germline V gene (reference sequence). CDR3 size: 14 residues. The CDR3 here is CASSPGTGAVEQYF. CDR3 DNA: TGTGCCAGCAGCCCAGGGACAGGGGCGGTCGAGCAGTACTTC.

The table lists this clonotype with many counts. The V call is TRBV9, the J call TRBJ2-1; TRBD1 agrees at 7 bases. Unmatched junction bases numbered 6, after V lost 0 bases and J lost 6 bases. The CDR3 totals 15 residues. The germline V gene encodes CDR1 SGDLS and CDR2 YYNGEE. CDR3 in amino acids: CASSVGGTAVNEQFF. The DNA of the CDR3 is TGTGCCAGCAGCGTAGGTGGGACAGCCGTCAATGAGCAGTTCTTC.

There are a few counts of this clonotype. V usage is TRBV18 and J usage is TRBJ1-1; D gene unclear. The ends were cut back, 0 bases at V and 5 bases at J, with 7 bases in the middle. The CDR3 has 13 residues. In germline, CDR1 is KGHSH, CDR2 LQKENI. The CDR3 reads CASSPPGRTEAFF. CDR3 nucleotides: TGTGCCAGCTCACCACCGGGGAGGACTGAAGCTTTCTTT.

This clonotype was recorded only once. The V and J genes are TRBV5-1 and TRBJ2-1; 10 bases are a match to TRBD1. The germline CDR1 and CDR2 sequences are SGHRS and YFSETQ. CDR3 length: 18 residues. The V gene end was trimmed by 0 bases and the J gene end by 1 base; junction bases not matched to a gene: 7. The CDR3 DNA reads TGCGCCAGCAGCTTGGGACAGGGGGCGTCCCTATCCTACAATGAGCAGTTCTTC. Translation: CASSLGQGASLSYNEQFF.

This clonotype has more than one count but fewer than ten. The genes are TRBV29-1 and TRBJ2-7; no reliable D call. The V and J ends lost 4 bases and 1 base respectively, with 8 bases between them. The CDR3 covers 12 residues. Germline V gives CDR1 SQVTM, CDR2 ANQGSEA. The CDR3 DNA follows: TGCAGCGTTGGCCCTAGTTCCTACGAGCAGTACTTC. Residues: CSVGPSSYEQYF.

The chain carries TRBV24-1 and TRBJ1-1, with D maybe TRBD1 (5 bases). The germline V and J ends were trimmed by 3 bases and 4 bases, with 14 bases remaining between them. From germline, CDR1 is KGHDR and CDR2 SFDVKD. The CDR3 has 15 residues. This chain's CDR3 is CATSDPRQGSTEAFF. CDR3 coding DNA: TGTGCCACCAGTGATCCGCGCCAGGGTAGCACTGAAGCTTTCTTT.

The chain joins TRBV11-2 to TRBJ1-6, with D perhaps TRBD1 (6 bases). V dropped 0 bases and J dropped 9 bases, with 9 bases sitting between them. Germline V lookup: CDR1 SGHAT, CDR2 FQNNGV. The CDR3 loop spans 14 amino acids. This CDR3 is CASSLDQGTSPLHF. The CDR3 nucleotides are TGTGCCAGCAGCTTAGATCAGGGGACTTCACCCCTCCACTTT.

The V call is TRBV24-1, the J call TRBJ2-1, with TRBD2 matching over 11 bases. CDR3 length: 16 residues. Germline assignment: CDR1 KGHDR and CDR2 SFDVKD. The ends lost 4 bases at V and 4 bases at J; junction bases unmatched: 5. In DNA, the CDR3 is TGTGCCACCAGTGAACAGACTAGCGGGGTATACAATGAGCAGTTCTTC. It encodes CATSEQTSGVYNEQFF.

The rearrangement joins TRBV11-2 to TRBJ1-6, with D uncertain. The CDR3 runs 19 residues. Looked up from germline, CDR1 is SGHAT and CDR2 is FQNNGV. V shed 5 bases and J shed 2 bases, with 22 bases lying between them. This chain's CDR3 is CASSPLGGREVAYNSPLHF. CDR3 nucleotides: TGTGCCAGCAGCCCCCTAGGCGGACGGGAGGTAGCCTATAATTCACCCCTCCACTTT.

The chain employs TRBV10-3 and TRBJ2-2; D is unclear. Between the trimmed V and J ends, which lost 4 bases and 7 bases, there was a span of 4 bases. The germline V gene has CDR1 ENHRY and CDR2 SYGVKD. The CDR3 runs to 11 residues. The CDR3 nucleotides read TGTGCCATCAGTGCGGGCGGGGAGCTGTTTTTT. This gives the protein CAISAGGELFF.

The genes are TRBV15 and TRBJ2-1; D gene ambiguous. Germline CDR1 reads LNHNV; CDR2 reads YYDKDF (reference sequence). V lost 5 bases to trimming and J lost 6 bases, with 5 bases between them. The CDR3 sequence is 11 residues long. The chain's CDR3 is CATSGFNEQFF. The CDR3 nucleotides read TGTGCCACCAGCGGATTCAATGAGCAGTTCTTC.

Of note for this clonotype: The germline gene is not matched at one end of the junction; a read error may be the cause. The CDR3 sequence: CASTEIVDTEAFF. In nucleotides, the CDR3 is TGTGCCAGCACTGAAATAGTCGACACTGAAGCTTTCTTC. The V call is TRBV2, the J call TRBJ1-1; D unresolved. The CDR3 sequence is 13 residues long. CDR1 is SNHLY, CDR2 FYNNEI, per germline.

The CDR3 DNA sequence: TGTGCCAGCAGCGGACAGGGGCTCAATGAGCAGTTCTTC. Its protein product is CASSGQGLNEQFF. The rearrangement joins TRBV6-2 or TRBV6-3 to TRBJ2-1; TRBD1 aligns across 9 bases. CDR3 length: 13 amino acids. Trimming took 6 bases from V and 6 from J; bases not matched to a gene: 3. From germline, CDR1 is MNHEY and CDR2 SVGEGT.

This clonotype was detected once. This chain connects TRBV15 to TRBJ2-4; TRBD2 might be the D (7 bases). The CDR3 extends over 14 amino acids. Germline-derived CDR1 and CDR2 are LNHNV and YYDKDF (reference sequence). Trimming took off 5 bases at V and 7 bases at J, with 15 bases between the two ends. The DNA of the CDR3 is TGTGCCACCAGCCAAGGGGGGGGCCCCAACATTCAGTACTTC. Translated: CATSQGGGPNIQYF.

The chain uses TRBV29-1 and TRBJ2-2; 8 bases map to TRBD1. The length of the CDR3 is 13 residues. The germline CDR1 and CDR2 sequences are SQVTM and ANQGSEA. Trimming cost V 6 bases and J 4 bases; bases outside gene matches: 4. The CDR3 here is CSVGGQATGELFF. For the CDR3, the DNA is TGCAGCGTCGGGGGACAGGCCACCGGGGAGCTGTTTTTT.

V and J are TRBV10-3 and TRBJ2-7; 7 bases fit TRBD1. The V gene's germline CDR1 is ENHRY and CDR2 SYGVKD. V lost 7 bases to trimming and J lost 0 bases; unmatched junction nucleotides: 12. This CDR3 is built from 16 residues. The CDR3 sequence is CAITPGVGQASYEQYF. The CDR3 DNA reads as TGTGCCATCACCCCCGGGGTTGGACAGGCCTCCTACGAGCAGTACTTC.

The chain recombines TRBV2 with TRBJ1-1; D unclear. Trimming took off 4 bases at V and 0 bases at J, with 9 bases between the two ends. CDR1 and CDR2 from the germline V gene are SNHLY and FYNNEI. The CDR3 is 14 amino acids. The CDR3 protein is CASSVETVNTEAFF. The CDR3 region has the DNA TGTGCCAGCAGTGTTGAGACGGTGAACACTGAAGCTTTCTTT. Together with reference TRBV2 and TRBJ1-1, the CDR3 gives the full variable domain: EPEVTQTPSHQVTQMGQEVILRCVPISNHLYFYWYRQILGQKVEFLVSFYNNEISEKSEIFDDQFSVERPDGSNFTLKIRSTKLEDSAMYFCASSVETVNTEAFFGQGTRLTVV.

This sequence joins TRBV6-1 and TRBJ1-1, with D tentatively TRBD1 (5 bases). V dropped 7 bases and J dropped 0 bases, with 15 bases sitting between them. The CDR3 extends over 15 amino acids. CDR1 is MNHNS and CDR2 is SASEGT in the germline V gene. DNA for the CDR3: TGTGCCAGCAACGTGAAGGGACTCATGAACACTGAAGCTTTCTTT. It is translated as CASNVKGLMNTEAFF.

The chain is built from TRBV19 and TRBJ1-2, with a weak D call TRBD1 (6 bases). The CDR3 spans 17 residues. Per the germline V gene, CDR1 is LNHDA and CDR2 is SQIVND (reference sequence). V lost 9 bases and J 4 bases, leaving 27 bases between the germline ends. The CDR3 loop is CASRKGLGGGGSYGYTF. Written as DNA, the CDR3 is TGTGCCAGCAGGAAGGGCCTAGGGGGGGGCGGGAGCTATGGCTACACCTTC.

The CDR3: CASSPLRDYNEQFF. The CDR3, as DNA: TGTGCCAGCAGCCCACTCCGGGACTACAATGAGCAGTTCTTC. The V gene is TRBV2, the J gene TRBJ2-1; the D gene is possibly TRBD2 (5 bases). Germline V lookup: CDR1 SNHLY, CDR2 FYNNEI. V shed 6 bases and J shed 3 bases, with 12 bases lying between them. The CDR3 is made up of 14 amino acids.

The chain recombines TRBV2 with TRBJ2-1, with D maybe TRBD2 (6 bases). The CDR3 runs to 15 residues. CDR1 SNHLY and CDR2 FYNNEI come from the germline V gene. Trimming left V 4 bases short and J 7 bases short, with 17 bases between. The chain's CDR3 is CASSAGWLARNEQFF. CDR3 coding DNA: TGTGCCAGCAGTGCGGGTTGGCTAGCGAGAAATGAGCAGTTCTTC.

The rearrangement joins TRBV19 to TRBJ2-7; no definite D call. CDR1 LNHDA and CDR2 SQIVND come from the germline V gene (reference sequence). The CDR3 is made up of 12 amino acids. V lost 7 bases to trimming and J lost 3 bases, with 10 bases between them. In DNA form, the CDR3 reads TGTGCCAGTACGGGCAGTAACTACGAGCAGTACTTC. This encodes CASTGSNYEQYF.

This clonotype has at least ten counts. V gene TRBV29-1 combines with J gene TRBJ2-7, with D perhaps matching TRBD1 (6 bases). This CDR3 has 13 residues. Germline V gives CDR1 SQVTM, CDR2 ANQGSEA. V lost 3 bases and J 4 bases, leaving 13 bases between the germline ends. The CDR3 region is CSVEDSGGYEQYF. In DNA form, the CDR3 reads TGCAGCGTTGAGGACAGTGGAGGTTACGAGCAGTACTTC.